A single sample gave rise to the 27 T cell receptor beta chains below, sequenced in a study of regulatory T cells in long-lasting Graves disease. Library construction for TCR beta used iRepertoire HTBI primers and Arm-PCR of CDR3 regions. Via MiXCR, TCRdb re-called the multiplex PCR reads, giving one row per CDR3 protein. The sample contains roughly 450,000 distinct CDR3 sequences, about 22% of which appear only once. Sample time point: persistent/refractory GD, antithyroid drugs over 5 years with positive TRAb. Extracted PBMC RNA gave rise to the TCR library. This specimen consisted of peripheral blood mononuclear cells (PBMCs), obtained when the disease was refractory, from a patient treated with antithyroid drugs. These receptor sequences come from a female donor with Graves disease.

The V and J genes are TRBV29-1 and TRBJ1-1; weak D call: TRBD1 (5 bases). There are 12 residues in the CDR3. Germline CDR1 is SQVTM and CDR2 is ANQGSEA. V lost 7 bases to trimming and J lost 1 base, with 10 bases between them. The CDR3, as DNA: TGCAGCGGATATAGGGGGAACACTGAAGCTTTCTTT. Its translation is CSGYRGNTEAFF.

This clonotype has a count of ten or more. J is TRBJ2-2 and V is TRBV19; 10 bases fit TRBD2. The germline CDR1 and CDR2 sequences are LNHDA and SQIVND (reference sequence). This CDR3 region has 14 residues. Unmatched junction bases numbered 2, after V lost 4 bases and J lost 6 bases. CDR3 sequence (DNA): TGTGCCAGTAGTACTAGCGGGAGATCCGGGGAGCTGTTTTTT. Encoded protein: CASSTSGRSGELFF.

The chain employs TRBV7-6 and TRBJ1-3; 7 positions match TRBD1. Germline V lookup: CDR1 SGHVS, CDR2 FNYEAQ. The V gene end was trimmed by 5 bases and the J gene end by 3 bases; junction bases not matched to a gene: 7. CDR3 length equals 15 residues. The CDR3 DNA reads TGTGCCAGCAGCCCAGCTTGGACAGGTGGAAACACCATATATTTT. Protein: CASSPAWTGGNTIYF.

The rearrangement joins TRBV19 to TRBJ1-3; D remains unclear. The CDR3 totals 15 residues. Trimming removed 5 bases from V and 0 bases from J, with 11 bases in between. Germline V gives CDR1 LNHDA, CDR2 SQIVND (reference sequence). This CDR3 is CASSLGRDSGNTIYF. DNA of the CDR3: TGTGCCAGTAGTCTCGGACGGGACTCTGGAAACACCATATATTTT.

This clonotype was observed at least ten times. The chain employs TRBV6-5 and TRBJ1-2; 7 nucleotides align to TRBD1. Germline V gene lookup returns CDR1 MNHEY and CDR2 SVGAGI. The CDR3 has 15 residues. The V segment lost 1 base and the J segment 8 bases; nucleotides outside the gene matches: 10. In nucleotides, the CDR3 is TGTGCCAGCAGTTACTTGACCGGGACAGCTGGGGGCTACACCTTC. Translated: CASSYLTGTAGGYTF.

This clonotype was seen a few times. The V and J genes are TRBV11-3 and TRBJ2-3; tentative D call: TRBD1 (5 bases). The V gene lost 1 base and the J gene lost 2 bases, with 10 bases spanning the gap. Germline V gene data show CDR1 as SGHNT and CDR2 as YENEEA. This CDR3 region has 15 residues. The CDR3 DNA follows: TGTGCCAGCAGCTTAGGAAGGGGTGCCACAGATACGCAGTATTTT. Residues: CASSLGRGATDTQYF.

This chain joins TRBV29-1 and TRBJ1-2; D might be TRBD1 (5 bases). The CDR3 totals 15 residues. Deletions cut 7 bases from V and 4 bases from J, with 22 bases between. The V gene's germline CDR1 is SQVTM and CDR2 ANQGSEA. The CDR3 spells CSDDQSDRFFYGYTF. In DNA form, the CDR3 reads TGCAGCGACGACCAGAGTGACAGATTTTTCTATGGCTACACCTTC.

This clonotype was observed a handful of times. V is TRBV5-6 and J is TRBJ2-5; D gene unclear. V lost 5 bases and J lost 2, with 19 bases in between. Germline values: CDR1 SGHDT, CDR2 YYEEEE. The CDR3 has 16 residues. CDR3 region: CASRLHTPWEQETQYF. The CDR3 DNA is TGTGCCAGCAGGTTACACACACCTTGGGAACAAGAGACCCAGTACTTC.

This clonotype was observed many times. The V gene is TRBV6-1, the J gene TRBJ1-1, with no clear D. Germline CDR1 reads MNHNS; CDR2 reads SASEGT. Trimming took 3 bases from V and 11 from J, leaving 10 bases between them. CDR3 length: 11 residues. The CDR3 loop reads CASSDNPRAFF. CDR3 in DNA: TGTGCCAGCAGTGACAACCCCAGGGCTTTCTTT.

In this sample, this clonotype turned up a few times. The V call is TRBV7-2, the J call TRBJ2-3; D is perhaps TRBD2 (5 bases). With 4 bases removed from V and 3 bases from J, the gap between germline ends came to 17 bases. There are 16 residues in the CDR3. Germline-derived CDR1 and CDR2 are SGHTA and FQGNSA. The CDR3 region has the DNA TGTGCCAGCAGCTCCCAAGCGGAAGGGCATACAGATACGCAGTATTTT. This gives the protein CASSSQAEGHTDTQYF.

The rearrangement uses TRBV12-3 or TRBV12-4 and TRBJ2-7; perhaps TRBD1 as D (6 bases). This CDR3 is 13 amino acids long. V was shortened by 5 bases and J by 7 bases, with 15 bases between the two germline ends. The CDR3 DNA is TGTGCCAGCAGTGTACAGGGTTCTGGAGAGCAGTACTTC. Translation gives CASSVQGSGEQYF.

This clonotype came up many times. This CDR3 reads CASSSGQRYEQYF. CDR3 bases: TGTGCCAGCAGCTCGGGACAAAGATACGAGCAGTACTTC. V gene TRBV11-3 combines with J gene TRBJ2-7; D is possibly TRBD1 (6 bases). Trimming left V 4 bases short and J 4 bases short, with 11 bases between. Germline-derived CDR1 and CDR2 are SGHNT and YENEEA. The length of the CDR3 is 13 residues. Full variable domain (rest looked up from reference TRBV11-3 and TRBJ2-7): EAGVVQSPRYKIIEKKQPVAFWCNPISGHNTLYWYLQNLGQGPELLIRYENEEAVDDSQLPKDRFSAERLKGVDSTLKIQPAELGDSAVYLCASSSGQRYEQYFGPGTRLTVT.

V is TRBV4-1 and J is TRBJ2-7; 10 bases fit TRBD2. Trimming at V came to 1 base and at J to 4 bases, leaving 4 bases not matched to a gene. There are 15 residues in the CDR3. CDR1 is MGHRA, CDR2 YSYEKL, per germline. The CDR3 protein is CASSQVTSGMYEQYF. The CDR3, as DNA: TGCGCCAGCAGCCAAGTCACTAGCGGGATGTACGAGCAGTACTTC.

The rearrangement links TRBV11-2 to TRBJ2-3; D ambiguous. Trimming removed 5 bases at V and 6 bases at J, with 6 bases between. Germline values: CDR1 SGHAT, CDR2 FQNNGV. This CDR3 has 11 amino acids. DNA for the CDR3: TGTGCCAGCAGCCCCAGGGATACGCAGTATTTT. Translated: CASSPRDTQYF.

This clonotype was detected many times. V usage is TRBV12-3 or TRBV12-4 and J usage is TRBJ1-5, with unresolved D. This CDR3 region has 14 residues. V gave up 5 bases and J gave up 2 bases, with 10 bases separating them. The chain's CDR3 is CASSLGVGNQPQHF. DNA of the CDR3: TGTGCCAGCAGTCTTGGGGTCGGCAATCAGCCCCAGCATTTT.

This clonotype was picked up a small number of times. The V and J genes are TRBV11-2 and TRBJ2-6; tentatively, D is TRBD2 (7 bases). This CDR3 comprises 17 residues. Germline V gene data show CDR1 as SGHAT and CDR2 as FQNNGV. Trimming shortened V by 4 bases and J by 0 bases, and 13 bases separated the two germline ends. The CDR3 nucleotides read TGTGCCAGCAGCTGGAGGGGGGGGTTCTCTGGGGCCAACGTCCTGACTTTC. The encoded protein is CASSWRGGFSGANVLTF.

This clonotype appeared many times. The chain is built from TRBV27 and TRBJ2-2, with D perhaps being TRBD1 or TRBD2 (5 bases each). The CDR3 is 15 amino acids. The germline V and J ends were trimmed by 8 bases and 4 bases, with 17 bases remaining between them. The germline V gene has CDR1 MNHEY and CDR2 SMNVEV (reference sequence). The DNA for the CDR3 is TGTGCCAGCCGACCCCGGGACGGGCGCACCGGGGAGCTGTTTTTT. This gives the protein CASRPRDGRTGELFF.

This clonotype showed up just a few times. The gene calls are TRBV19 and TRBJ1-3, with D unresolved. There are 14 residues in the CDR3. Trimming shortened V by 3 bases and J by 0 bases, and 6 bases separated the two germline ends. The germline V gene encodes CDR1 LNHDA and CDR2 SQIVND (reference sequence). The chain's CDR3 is CASSIPSSGNTIYF. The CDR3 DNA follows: TGTGCCAGTAGTATTCCGAGCTCTGGAAACACCATATATTTT.

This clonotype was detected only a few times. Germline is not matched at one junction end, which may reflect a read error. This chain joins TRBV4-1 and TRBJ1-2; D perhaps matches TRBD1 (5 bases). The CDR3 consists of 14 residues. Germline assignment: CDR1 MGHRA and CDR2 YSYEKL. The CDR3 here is CASSQEQVNYGYTF. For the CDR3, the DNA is TGCGCCAGTAGCCAAGAACAGGTGAACTATGGCTACACCTTC.

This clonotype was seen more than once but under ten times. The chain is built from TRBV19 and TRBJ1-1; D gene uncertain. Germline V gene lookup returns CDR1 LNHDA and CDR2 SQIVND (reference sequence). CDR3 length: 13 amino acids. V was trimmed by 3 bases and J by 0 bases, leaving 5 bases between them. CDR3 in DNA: TGTGCCAGTAGTATTGAGGTGAACACTGAAGCTTTCTTT. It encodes CASSIEVNTEAFF.

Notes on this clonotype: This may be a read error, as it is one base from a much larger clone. The CDR3, as DNA: TGTGCCAGCAGTCTCCAATTGCCGGGACTGAAGGCCGAGCAGTACTTC. Protein product: CASSLQLPGLKAEQYF. The chain carries TRBV12-3 or TRBV12-4 and TRBJ2-7; possibly TRBD2 for D (6 bases). There are 16 residues in the CDR3. The V and J ends lost 5 bases and 6 bases respectively, with 23 bases between them.

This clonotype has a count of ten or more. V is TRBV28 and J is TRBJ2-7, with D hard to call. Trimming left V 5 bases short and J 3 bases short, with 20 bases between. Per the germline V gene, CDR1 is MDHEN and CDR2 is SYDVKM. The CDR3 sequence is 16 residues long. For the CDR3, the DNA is TGTGCCAGCAGTCCAACGTTGATTAGTAACCGCTACGAGCAGTACTTC. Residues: CASSPTLISNRYEQYF.

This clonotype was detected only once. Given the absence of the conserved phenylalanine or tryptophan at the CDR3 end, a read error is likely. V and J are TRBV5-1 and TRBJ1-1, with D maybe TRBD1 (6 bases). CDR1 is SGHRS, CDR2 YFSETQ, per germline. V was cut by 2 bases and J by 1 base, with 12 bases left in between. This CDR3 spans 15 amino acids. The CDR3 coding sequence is TGCGCCAGCAGCTTCCCACCGACAGGGAACACTGAAGCTTTCCTT. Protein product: CASSFPPTGNTEAFL.

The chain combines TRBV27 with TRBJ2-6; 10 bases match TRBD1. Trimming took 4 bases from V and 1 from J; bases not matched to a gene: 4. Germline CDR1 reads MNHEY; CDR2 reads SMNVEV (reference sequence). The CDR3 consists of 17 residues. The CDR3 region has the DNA TGTGCCAGCAGTTCGGGACAGGGGTATTCTGGGGCCAACGTCCTGACTTTC. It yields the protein CASSSGQGYSGANVLTF.

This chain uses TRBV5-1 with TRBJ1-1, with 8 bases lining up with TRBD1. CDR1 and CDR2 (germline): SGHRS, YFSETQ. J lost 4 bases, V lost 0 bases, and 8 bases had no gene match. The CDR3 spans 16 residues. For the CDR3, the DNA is TGCGCCAGCAGCTTGGGCCGGGACAGGTCCCCCACTGAAGCTTTCTTT. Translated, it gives CASSLGRDRSPTEAFF.

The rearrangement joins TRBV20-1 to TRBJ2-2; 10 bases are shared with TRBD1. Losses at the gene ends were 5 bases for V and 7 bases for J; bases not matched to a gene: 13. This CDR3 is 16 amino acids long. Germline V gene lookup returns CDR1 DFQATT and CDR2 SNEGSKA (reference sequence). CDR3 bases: TGCAGTGCTCCATCCGGGACAGGGGTGGATGGCGGGGAGCTGTTTTTT. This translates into CSAPSGTGVDGGELFF.

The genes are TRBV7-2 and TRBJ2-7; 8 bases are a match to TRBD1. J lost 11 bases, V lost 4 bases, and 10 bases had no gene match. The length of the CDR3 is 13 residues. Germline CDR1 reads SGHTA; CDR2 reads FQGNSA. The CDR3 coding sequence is TGTGCCAGCAGCTCCGGACAGGGAGTTGTGAAGTACTTC. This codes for CASSSGQGVVKYF.